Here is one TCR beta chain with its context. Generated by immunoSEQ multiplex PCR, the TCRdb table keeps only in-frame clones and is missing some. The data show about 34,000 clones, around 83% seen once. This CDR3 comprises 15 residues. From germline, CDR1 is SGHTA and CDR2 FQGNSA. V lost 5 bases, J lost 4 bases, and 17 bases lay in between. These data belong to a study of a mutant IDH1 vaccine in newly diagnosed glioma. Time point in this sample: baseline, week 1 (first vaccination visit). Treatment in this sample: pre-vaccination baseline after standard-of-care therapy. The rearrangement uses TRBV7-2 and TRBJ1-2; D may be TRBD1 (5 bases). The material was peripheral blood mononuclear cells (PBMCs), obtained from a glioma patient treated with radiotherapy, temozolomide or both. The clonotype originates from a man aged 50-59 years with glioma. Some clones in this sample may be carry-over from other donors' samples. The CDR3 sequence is CASSTYAGTGYGYTF. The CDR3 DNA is TGTGCCAGCAGCACGTACGCCGGGACGGGCTATGGCTACACCTTC.